What follows are 23 T cell receptor beta chains derived from one specimen sequenced in a study of cytomegalovirus exposure and HLA in healthy donors. PCR employed 60 Vbeta and 13 Jbeta primers. Assay used: immunoSEQ multiplex PCR; TCRdb lists only in-frame clones, some missing. The data hold around 200,000 clones, with just over 75% observed a single time. Material for sequencing was PBMCs. The receptors originated from a woman in her thirties in good health and CMV-seropositive.

The chain combines TRBV21-1 with TRBJ2-7; TRBD1, the D gene given by the table, was not confirmed from the DNA. TRBV21-1 is given as a pseudogene. The CDR3 is 15 amino acids. The CDR3 DNA reads TGTGCCAGCAGCAGCCCCCGGGACAGACTTTACGAGCAGTACTTC. This translates into CASSSPRDRLYEQYF.

The chain is built from TRBV4-3 and TRBJ2-7, with TRBD1 matching over 10 bases. Trimming removed 2 bases from V and 2 bases from J; junction bases left unmatched: 6. The CDR3 extends over 16 amino acids. Germline lookup yields CDR1 LGHNA and CDR2 YSLEER. In DNA form, the CDR3 reads TGCGCCAGCAGCCAACAAGCGGGACAGGGGCCCTACGAGCAGTACTTC. This translates into CASSQQAGQGPYEQYF.

The chain recombines TRBV5-4 with TRBJ1-1; weak D call: TRBD1 (5 bases). The CDR3 loop spans 14 amino acids. Germline CDR1 is SGHNT and CDR2 is YYREEE (reference sequence). With 1 base removed from V and 1 base from J, the gap between germline ends came to 8 bases. The CDR3 coding sequence is TGTGCCAGCAGCTTGAGGGGCGGGAACACTGAAGCTTTCTTT. Its translation is CASSLRGGNTEAFF.

This clone was observed a handful of times. The rearrangement links TRBV7-9 to TRBJ1-1; possible D gene TRBD1, 6 bases. V gave up 5 bases and J gave up 1 base, with 8 bases separating them. Germline V gene sequence: CDR1 SEHNR, CDR2 FQNEAQ (reference sequence). This CDR3 comprises 13 residues. The DNA for the CDR3 is TGTGCCAGCAGCCCGGGACAGAACACTGAAGCTTTCTTT. It is translated as CASSPGQNTEAFF.

V and J are TRBV28 and TRBJ1-2; D is unresolved. Trimming stripped 3 bases from V and 2 bases from J, with 4 bases between. CDR1 and CDR2 (germline): MDHEN, SYDVKM. This CDR3 is built from 12 residues. Here the CDR3 DNA reads TGTGCCAGCAGTTTCAGAAACTATGGCTACACCTTC. This codes for CASSFRNYGYTF.

V and J are TRBV10-3 and TRBJ2-5; 9 positions agree with TRBD1. Germline V lookup: CDR1 ENHRY, CDR2 SYGVKD. This CDR3 contains 14 residues. The V and J ends lost 10 bases and 3 bases, in that order; junction bases with no gene match: 9. In DNA form, the CDR3 reads TGTGCCACGAAGGACAGGGGTGGTAAAGAGACCCAGTACTTC. This codes for CATKDRGGKETQYF.

The gene calls are TRBV27 and TRBJ2-7, with TRBD2 identical over 9 bases. Trimming cost V 3 bases and J 3 bases; bases outside gene matches: 6. The CDR3 extends over 15 amino acids. Looked up from germline, CDR1 is MNHEY and CDR2 is SMNVEV (reference sequence). Here the CDR3 DNA reads TGTGCCAGCAGTTTCGGAACTAGCGGGCTCTACGAGCAGTACTTC. It encodes CASSFGTSGLYEQYF.

In this sample, this clone turned up once. This CDR3 reads CASSLTPGTGELFF. As DNA, the CDR3 is TGCGCCAGCAGCCTAACCCCAGGGACCGGGGAGCTGTTTTTT. This chain links TRBV5-1 with TRBJ2-2, with TRBD1 as a possible D gene (5 bases). This CDR3 comprises 14 residues. Germline CDR1 SGHRS, CDR2 YFSETQ. V was pared by 4 bases and J by 5 bases, with 12 bases between. The full variable domain, its missing parts supplied by reference TRBV5-1 and TRBJ2-2, is KAGVTQTPRYLIKTRGQQVTLSCSPISGHRSVSWYQQTPGQGLQFLFEYFSETQRNKGNFPGRFSGRQFSNSRSEMNVSTLELGDSALYLCASSLTPGTGELFFGEGSRLTVL.

The rearrangement links TRBV29-1 to TRBJ2-2; D gene unclear. V was shortened by 7 bases and J by 1 base, with 10 bases between the two germline ends. The V gene's germline CDR1 is SQVTM and CDR2 ANQGSEA. The length of the CDR3 is 13 residues. CDR3 sequence: CSAKTQNTGELFF. DNA for the CDR3: TGCAGCGCCAAGACACAGAACACCGGGGAGCTGTTTTTT.

The genes are TRBV10-2 and TRBJ1-2; D is unclear. The V gene lost 5 bases and the J gene lost 6 bases, with 16 bases spanning the gap. The CDR3 covers 14 residues. CDR1 is WSHSY and CDR2 is SAAADI in the germline V gene. CDR3: CASSQPQARDGYTF. The CDR3 DNA follows: TGCGCCAGCAGTCAACCCCAAGCGCGAGATGGCTACACCTTC.

The V and J genes are TRBV18 and TRBJ1-1; D possibly corresponds to TRBD1 (6 bases). V shed 6 bases and J shed 0 bases, with 11 bases lying between them. The CDR3 is 14 amino acids. Germline-derived CDR1 and CDR2 are KGHSH and LQKENI. CDR3 residues: CASSARGLNTEAFF. CDR3 nucleotide sequence: TGTGCCAGCTCGGCCAGGGGATTGAACACTGAAGCTTTCTTT.

CDR3 nucleotide sequence: TGTGCCAGCAGCTACGGGATCGGGGCCTACGAGCAGTACTTC. Its translation is CASSYGIGAYEQYF. The V and J genes are TRBV13 and TRBJ2-7; perhaps TRBD2 as D (5 bases). Trimming stripped 4 bases from V and 2 bases from J, with 12 bases between. Germline assignment: CDR1 PRHDT and CDR2 FYEKMQ (reference sequence). This CDR3 is built from 14 residues.

This chain links TRBV30 with TRBJ2-3; D gene unclear. The CDR3 runs 14 residues. V was clipped by 0 bases and J by 0 bases, with 7 bases between them. CDR1 is GTSNPN and CDR2 is SVGIG in the germline V gene (reference sequence). The CDR3 spells CAWSVSISTDTQYF. The DNA of the CDR3 is TGTGCCTGGAGTGTATCCATCAGCACAGATACGCAGTATTTT. The whole variable domain, remainder taken from reference TRBV30 and TRBJ2-3, is SQTIHQWPATLVQPVGSPLSLECTVEGTSNPNLYWYRQAAGRGLQLLFYSVGIGQISSEVPQNLSASRPQDRQFILSSKKLLLSDSGFYLCAWSVSISTDTQYFGPGTRLTVL.

The CDR3 region has the DNA TGTGCCAGCAGGGGACTAGCGGACACCGGGGAGCTGTTTTTT. Translation gives CASRGLADTGELFF. The rearrangement joins TRBV6-4 to TRBJ2-2; 11 nucleotides match TRBD2. J gave up 3 bases and V 6 bases, and 0 bases lay outside the gene matches. Germline CDR1 is MRHNA and CDR2 is SNTAGT. This CDR3 has 14 residues.

This sequence joins TRBV10-2 and TRBJ2-4, with TRBD1 matching over 9 bases. The J segment lost 3 bases and the V segment lost 4 bases, leaving 4 bases of the junction unmatched. The germline V gene has CDR1 WSHSY and CDR2 SAAADI. The CDR3 extends over 15 amino acids. The CDR3 DNA sequence: TGCGCCAGCAGTGGGGGACAGGGAAGCAAAAACATTCAGTACTTC. Protein sequence: CASSGGQGSKNIQYF.

This sequence joins TRBV7-2 and TRBJ1-6; D is unclear. The V gene's germline CDR1 is SGHTA and CDR2 FQGNSA. This CDR3 comprises 14 residues. V was clipped by 5 bases and J by 7 bases, with 12 bases between them. CDR3 DNA: TGTGCCAGCAGCGCCTGGAGGGCAAATTCACCCCTCCACTTT. Amino acids: CASSAWRANSPLHF.

The V and J genes are TRBV7-2 and TRBJ2-5; 7 nucleotides match TRBD2. Germline lookup yields CDR1 SGHTA and CDR2 FQGNSA. V was pared by 5 bases and J by 4 bases, with 13 bases of the junction left unmatched. The CDR3 is 16 amino acids. The CDR3 reads CASSPGRRGSRETQYF. CDR3 bases: TGTGCCAGCAGCCCCGGGAGGCGGGGCTCGAGAGAGACCCAGTACTTC.

The V gene is TRBV19, the J gene TRBJ1-2; tentatively, D is TRBD1 (6 bases). The CDR3 length is 13 residues. Trimming cost V 7 bases and J 3 bases, with 12 bases left between them. Per germline, CDR1 LNHDA and CDR2 SQIVND (reference sequence). CDR3 nucleotides: TGTGCCAGTACCAGACAGGCATACTATGGCTACACCTTC. Encoded protein: CASTRQAYYGYTF.

J is TRBJ1-1 and V is TRBV30, with 9 bases identical to TRBD1. Germline V gene lookup returns CDR1 GTSNPN and CDR2 SVGIG (reference sequence). There are 19 residues in the CDR3. V shed 1 base and J 1 base; nucleotides not matched to a gene: 16. Written as DNA, the CDR3 is TGTGCCTGGAGTGGACCCGCCGGGACAGGGTACGTCCGGAACACTGAAGCTTTCTTT. This codes for CAWSGPAGTGYVRNTEAFF.

This clone was seen more than once but under ten times. The chain uses TRBV5-1 and TRBJ1-2, with a weak D call TRBD1 (5 bases). V lost 4 bases, J lost 4 bases, and 14 bases lay in between. Germline CDR1 is SGHRS and CDR2 is YFSETQ. This CDR3 has 14 residues. The DNA of the CDR3 is TGCGCCAGCAGCCTTGGGGAGGGACCCTATGGCTACACCTTC. Translating it yields CASSLGEGPYGYTF. The complete variable domain, with remaining parts taken from reference TRBV5-1 and TRBJ1-2, reads KAGVTQTPRYLIKTRGQQVTLSCSPISGHRSVSWYQQTPGQGLQFLFEYFSETQRNKGNFPGRFSGRQFSNSRSEMNVSTLELGDSALYLCASSLGEGPYGYTFGSGTRLTVV.

The chain uses TRBV7-9 and TRBJ1-1, with D maybe TRBD1 (5 bases). Deletions cut 3 bases from V and 5 bases from J, with 7 bases between. Looked up from germline, CDR1 is SEHNR and CDR2 is FQNEAQ (reference sequence). CDR3 length: 12 residues. Here the CDR3 reads CASSFPGTEAFF. The DNA for the CDR3 is TGTGCCAGCAGCTTTCCAGGGACTGAAGCTTTCTTT.

The rearrangement uses TRBV28 and TRBJ1-1; D ambiguous. Trimming took 3 bases from V and 2 from J, leaving 13 bases between them. The germline CDR1 and CDR2 sequences are MDHEN and SYDVKM. The CDR3 has 15 residues. CDR3 DNA sequence: TGTGCCAGCAGTTTCCTAGATTTAGTAAACACTGAAGCTTTCTTT. Protein: CASSFLDLVNTEAFF. The variable domain in full, completed from reference TRBV28 and TRBJ1-1, reads DVKVTQSSRYLVKRTGEKVFLECVQDMDHENMFWYRQDPGLGLRLIYFSYDVKMKEKGDIPEGYSVSREKKERFSLILESASTNQTSMYLCASSFLDLVNTEAFFGQGTRLTVV.

J is TRBJ1-1 and V is TRBV4-1; D gene ambiguous. The CDR3 runs to 14 residues. V lost 6 bases and J 0 bases, leaving 11 bases between the germline ends. Germline CDR1 reads MGHRA; CDR2 reads YSYEKL. Here the CDR3 reads CASRFEVMNTEAFF. In DNA form, the CDR3 reads TGCGCCAGCAGGTTTGAGGTAATGAACACTGAAGCTTTCTTT.